This TCR beta chain was documented in a study of T cell repertoires in cytomegalovirus infection. For the study at large: CMV epitopes in the study were HLA-C-restricted (recently identified) and HLA-B-restricted (well studied). CMV infection and matching HLA type were both indicated by public TCR beta signatures.

Broader study findings: Clonotypes of TCR beta that were HLA-C-restricted and CMV-specific dominated the ex vivo response. Carriers of CMV plus the relevant HLA were identified by cumulative public TCR beta family frequency.

Using its own MiXCR run on the reads, TCRdb lists one record per CDR3 protein. The data hold some 590,000 distinct CDR3 sequences, with about 39% observed a single time. This clonotype was observed a handful of times. No antigen is known for it. The sequences come from cultured PBMCs, collected from culture after CMV antigen stimulation. The TCR comes from a human donor in good health (CMV status not recorded). Some clones in this sample may be carry-over from other donors' samples.

The CDR3 sequence is CATSGQSTDTQYF. DNA for the CDR3: TGTGCCACCAGCGGACAGAGCACAGATACGCAGTATTTT. This chain joins TRBV24-1 and TRBJ2-3; D perhaps matches TRBD1 (6 bases). Deletions cut 7 bases from V and 0 bases from J, with 7 bases between. The CDR3 extends over 13 amino acids. Germline V gives CDR1 KGHDR, CDR2 SFDVKD.